The T cell receptor (beta chain) under discussion was sequenced for a study of regulatory T cells in long-lasting Graves disease. General study findings and limits: Persistent Graves' patients showed a TCR diversity that was lower than that of newly diagnosed ones. Favored gene segments in persistent disease were TRBV28, TRBJ1-2 and TRBJ2-5.

Germline assignment: CDR1 LGHDT and CDR2 YNNKEL (reference sequence). Trimming took 4 bases from V and 11 from J, leaving 15 bases between them. CDR3 length: 13 amino acids. According to the study, TCR beta libraries were built with iRepertoire HTBI primers and CDR3-region Arm-PCR. Via MiXCR, TCRdb re-called the multiplex PCR reads, giving one row per CDR3 protein. The data show fewer than 350,000 distinct CDR3 sequences, 18% seen once. A word on this clonotype: Its specificity is not known.

Time point here: newly diagnosed GD, antithyroid drugs for less than 3 months. PBMCs provided the RNA from which the TCR library was made. Patients came through an endocrinology department, and that department was in Xi'an, China. Peripheral blood, at 7.5 to 9 milliliters, went into EDTA tubes. The chain is built from TRBV3-1 and TRBJ2-1, with D perhaps being TRBD1 or TRBD2 (6 bases each). The input for sequencing was peripheral blood mononuclear cells (PBMCs), taken at new diagnosis, from a patient treated with antithyroid drugs. This sequence was found in a female donor with Graves disease. Here the CDR3 DNA reads TGTGCCAGCAGCCTGACATGGGGGGACAAGCAGTTCTTC. It specifies CASSLTWGDKQFF.